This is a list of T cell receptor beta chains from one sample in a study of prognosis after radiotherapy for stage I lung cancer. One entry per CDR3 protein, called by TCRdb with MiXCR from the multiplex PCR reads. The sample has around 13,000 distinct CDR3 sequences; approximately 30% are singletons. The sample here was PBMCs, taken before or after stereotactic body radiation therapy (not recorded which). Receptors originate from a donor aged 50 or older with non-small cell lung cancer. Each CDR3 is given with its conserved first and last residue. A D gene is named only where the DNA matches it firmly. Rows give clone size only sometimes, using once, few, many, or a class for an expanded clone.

TGTGCCTGCGGGAGGAACACTGAAGCTTTCTTT | CACGRNTEAFF | TRBJ1-1 | many | TRBV30 | -
TGTGCCAGCAGCTTGAGTAGCGGGGGTGATACGCAGTATTTT | CASSLSSGGDTQYF | TRBJ2-3 | many | TRBV5-4 | TRBD2
TGTGCCAGCAGTCCCGGGACAGTAAGCCAAGAGACCCAGTACTTC | CASSPGTVSQETQYF | TRBJ2-5 | many | TRBV27 | TRBD1
TGTGCCAGCAGGATACAGGGTACAACGAGGGAGAGCAAGTACTTC | CASRIQGTTRESKYF | TRBJ2-5 | - | TRBV6-1 | -
TGTGCCAGCAGTTTCCGGACAGGGGCGAAAGTGGCCGGGGAGCTGTTTTTT | CASSFRTGAKVAGELFF | TRBJ2-2 | - | TRBV6-5 | TRBD1
TGTGCCAGCAGTTTATGGGACGAGAAGAATGAGCAGTTCTTC | CASSLWDEKNEQFF | TRBJ2-1 | medium-sized | TRBV28 | -
TGTGCCAGCAGCATAGAAGAGACCCAGTACTTC | CASSIEETQYF | TRBJ2-5 | many | TRBV7-6 | -
TGTGCCAGCAGTTTTGCTGGGGAGCAGTACTTC | CASSFAGEQYF | TRBJ2-7 | medium-sized | TRBV27 | -
TGTGCCTGGACCCAGCAGGAGGGCTACACCTTC | CAWTQQEGYTF | TRBJ1-2 | medium-sized | TRBV30 | -
TGTGCCAGTAGTACGGGGACAGCTCGTCAAGAGACCCAGTACTTC | CASSTGTARQETQYF | TRBJ2-5 | many | TRBV19 | TRBD1
TGTGCCAGCGGAGGGGGCGCGTCCTACAATGAGCAGTTCTTC | CASGGGASYNEQFF | TRBJ2-1 | medium-sized | TRBV27 | -
TGCAGTGCTTTGGACTACACGGGCTACAATGAGCAGTTCTTC | CSALDYTGYNEQFF | TRBJ2-1 | medium-sized | TRBV20-1 | -
TGTGCCAGCAGCTTAGTACGGACAGGGGGTGGAAAACTGTTTTTT | CASSLVRTGGGKLFF | TRBJ1-4 | many | TRBV7-9 | TRBD1
TGTGCCAGTAGCCCGGGACTAGCGGGGGCCTGCGAGCAGTACTTC | CASSPGLAGACEQYF | TRBJ2-7 | - | TRBV19 | TRBD2
TGCAGTGCACTAATTCCGGCACTAGAGGTGAATGAGCAGTTCTTT | CSALIPALEVNEQFF | TRBJ2-1 | - | TRBV20-1 | -
TGTGCCAGCAGCTTCCGAGGGGCGGGCAATCAGCCCCAGCATTTT | CASSFRGAGNQPQHF | TRBJ1-5 | many | TRBV5-6 | -
TGTGCCAGCTCCCCTTTCCGGGACCAGCCCCAGCATTTT | CASSPFRDQPQHF | TRBJ1-5 | many | TRBV6-1 | -
TGTGCCAGCAGTTTAGCGAACATAAACACTGAAGCTTTCTTT | CASSLANINTEAFF | TRBJ1-1 | many | TRBV12-3/TRBV12-4 | -
TGTGCCAGCAGCCAGACTAGCGGGAGCAGTAATGAGCAGTTCTTC | CASSQTSGSSNEQFF | TRBJ2-1 | many | TRBV4-2 | TRBD2
TGTGCCAGTAGTCTCATCGGAGACGATGGCTACACCTTC | CASSLIGDDGYTF | TRBJ1-2 | many | TRBV19 | -
TGTGCCAGCTCACCATTTGCGGCCTCCCAAGAGACCCAGTACTTC | CASSPFAASQETQYF | TRBJ2-5 | many | TRBV18 | -
TGTGCCAGCAGGACGGGTTTAGGGGTGACTGAAGCTTTCTTT | CASRTGLGVTEAFF | TRBJ1-1 | many | TRBV6-1 | -
TGTGCCAGCAGTGACTCGACGGGCACCGTGGAGCTGTTTTTT | CASSDSTGTVELFF | TRBJ2-2 | - | TRBV6-4 | -
TGTGCCAGCAGCTTAAGTCAGGGGAAAAATGAAAAACTGTTTTTT | CASSLSQGKNEKLFF | TRBJ1-4 | many | TRBV7-6 | -
TGTGCCAGCAGGGATCTGGGGTCCCAGTACTTC | CASRDLGSQYF | TRBJ2-5 | - | TRBV12-3/TRBV12-4 | -
TGTGCCAGCTCACCACCTGGCCTAGGGGCCGGCGAGCAGTACTTC | CASSPPGLGAGEQYF | TRBJ2-7 | many | TRBV18 | -
TGTGCCAGCAGCTTGAGCGGAAGATCCTACGAGCAGTACTTC | CASSLSGRSYEQYF | TRBJ2-7 | many | TRBV5-5 | -
TGTGCCAGCAGTTTTGCAGGGACCTATTGCTACACCTTC | CASSFAGTYCYTF | TRBJ1-2 | - | TRBV27 | -